This entry lists 27 T cell receptor beta chains sequenced from one sample in a study of PD-1 blockade in classical Hodgkin lymphoma (dated by TCRdb to 2020 to 2022). The sample's time point, from its label and the paper: cycle 2 day 1 (C2D1) of nivolumab. All trial patients had relapsed after autologous stem cell transplantation, with cohorts A, B and C differing in prior brentuximab vedotin exposure. Libraries were made using the immunoSEQ multiplex PCR assay. Held by TCRdb, this immuneACCESS table contains in-frame sequences only and omits some clones. Under half of the omission traces to an unresolved V gene where checked; the cause of the rest is unknown. Recorded for this sample are over 15,000 clones; about four fifths of them occurred a single time. The top ten constitute about 28% of the sample. The sequencing here drew on peripheral blood mononuclear cells (PBMCs), taken before the second cycle of nivolumab. The receptors originated from a human donor with classical Hodgkin lymphoma.

The chain links TRBV14 to TRBJ2-1; D is uncertain. The ends were cut back, 1 base at V and 10 bases at J, with 14 bases in the middle. Germline V CDR1 and CDR2: SGHDN, FVKESK. The CDR3 is 14 amino acids. CDR3 nucleotide sequence: TGTGCCAGCAGCCAAGTAGGGTTGGGCGTAGAGCAGTTCTTC. It is translated as CASSQVGLGVEQFF.

The DNA of the CDR3 is TGTGCCAGCAGCGTACAGGCGAACACTGAAGCTTTCTTT. Translating it yields CASSVQANTEAFF. The chain employs TRBV5-4 and TRBJ1-1; D is possibly TRBD1 (5 bases). The CDR3 totals 13 residues. Germline-derived CDR1 and CDR2 are SGHNT and YYREEE (reference sequence). Trimming took 4 bases from V and 1 from J, leaving 8 bases between them. Full variable domain (rest looked up from reference TRBV5-4 and TRBJ1-1): ETGVTQSPTHLIKTRGQQVTLRCSSQSGHNTVSWYQQALGQGPQFIFQYYREEENGRGNFPPRFSGLQFPNYSSELNVNALELDDSALYLCASSVQANTEAFFGQGTRLTVV.

This chain connects TRBV5-6 to TRBJ2-7; no clear D. V was cut by 1 base and J by 2 bases, with 10 bases left in between. Germline V CDR1 and CDR2: SGHDT, YYEEEE. The CDR3 contains 14 residues. CDR3 coding DNA: TGTGCCAGCAGCTTGATCAAGGGCACCTACGAGCAGTACTTC. Translating gives CASSLIKGTYEQYF.

This rearrangement joins TRBV20-1 to TRBJ2-7; perhaps TRBD1 as D (6 bases). CDR1 is DFQATT, CDR2 SNEGSKA, per germline (reference sequence). The CDR3 runs 11 residues. V lost 5 bases and J 4 bases, leaving 9 bases between the germline ends. The CDR3, as DNA: TGCAGTGCTGCCACAGGGTACGAGCAGTACTTC. It codes for CSAATGYEQYF.

The rearrangement links TRBV5-1 to TRBJ2-1; 11 nucleotides align to TRBD1. With 4 bases clipped from V and 14 bases from J, the junction kept 2 bases outside the gene matches. The CDR3 spans 11 residues. Germline V gene data show CDR1 as SGHRS and CDR2 as YFSETQ. The CDR3 coding sequence is TGCGCCAGCAGCAAGGGACAGGGGGAGTTCTTC. Protein sequence: CASSKGQGEFF.

The chain has TRBV7-9 and TRBJ2-7; 12 bases agree with TRBD2. The V and J ends lost 5 bases and 5 bases, in that order; junction bases with no gene match: 13. Germline V gene sequence: CDR1 SEHNR, CDR2 FQNEAQ (reference sequence). CDR3 length: 17 residues. The CDR3 spells CASSLRTSGIGPHEQYF. In DNA form, the CDR3 reads TGTGCCAGCAGCCTACGGACTAGCGGGATCGGTCCGCACGAGCAGTACTTC.

The chain joins TRBV7-2 to TRBJ2-3; D not certain. The CDR3 is 15 residues long. The V end lost 4 bases, the J end lost 0 bases, and 11 bases lay between the germline ends. CDR1 SGHTA and CDR2 FQGNSA come from the germline V gene. The CDR3 nucleotides are TGTGCCAGCAGCTCCGATGGGATGAGCACAGATACGCAGTATTTT. Translated, it gives CASSSDGMSTDTQYF.

This chain uses TRBV5-1 with TRBJ2-3; 11 bases line up with TRBD2. The trim removed 4 bases at V and 2 bases at J, leaving 6 bases unmatched. CDR1 SGHRS and CDR2 YFSETQ come from the germline V gene. The CDR3 consists of 16 residues. CDR3 residues: CASSPGTSGYTDTQYF. In DNA form, the CDR3 reads TGCGCCAGCAGCCCCGGGACTAGCGGTTACACAGATACGCAGTATTTT.

CDR3 protein: CASSVEPSGNTIYF. The CDR3 DNA is TGTGCCAGCAGTGTGGAACCCTCTGGAAACACCATATATTTT. The gene calls are TRBV6-1 and TRBJ1-3; D is undetermined. Trimming took off 4 bases at V and 0 bases at J, with 7 bases between the two ends. CDR3 length: 14 amino acids. Germline V gene sequence: CDR1 MNHNS, CDR2 SASEGT.

As concerns this clone: Other DNA sequences in this specimen translate into the identical CDR3. The rearrangement uses TRBV6-6 and TRBJ1-5; possibly TRBD1 for D (5 bases). The CDR3 length is 14 residues. V lost 2 bases and J lost 7, with 12 bases in between. CDR1 MNHNY and CDR2 SVGAGI come from the germline V gene (reference sequence). Here the CDR3 reads CASSYGQGGQPQHF. In DNA form, the CDR3 reads TGTGCCAGCAGTTACGGGCAGGGAGGCCAGCCCCAGCATTTT.

The chain employs TRBV7-2 and TRBJ2-2, with 11 bases matching TRBD2. Germline V gives CDR1 SGHTA, CDR2 FQGNSA. There are 16 residues in the CDR3. The V gene end was trimmed by 3 bases and the J gene end by 7 bases; junction bases not matched to a gene: 7. The chain's CDR3 is CASSFGSGGADGELFF. In DNA, the CDR3 is TGTGCCAGCAGCTTCGGTAGCGGGGGGGCCGACGGGGAGCTGTTTTTT.

This rearrangement joins TRBV27 to TRBJ2-7; D ambiguous. V lost 4 bases, J lost 3 bases, and 13 bases lay in between. This CDR3 region has 14 residues. Germline lookup yields CDR1 MNHEY and CDR2 SMNVEV (reference sequence). The CDR3 is CASSYKGFVYEQYF. CDR3 bases: TGTGCCAGCAGTTATAAGGGCTTTGTCTACGAGCAGTACTTC.

This clone was counted a few times. This chain uses TRBV10-3 with TRBJ1-1, with D maybe TRBD1 (6 bases). Germline V CDR1 and CDR2: ENHRY, SYGVKD. Deletions cut 11 bases from V and 1 base from J, with 14 bases between. The CDR3 is 13 amino acids. CDR3 nucleotides: TGTGCCGCCACAGGGCGTACGAACACTGAAGCTTTCTTT. It translates to CAATGRTNTEAFF.

The rearrangement joins TRBV27 to TRBJ2-3; 10 nucleotides agree with TRBD2. The CDR3 has 15 amino acids. CDR1 MNHEY and CDR2 SMNVEV come from the germline V gene (reference sequence). V gave up 11 bases and J gave up 3 bases; unmatched junction bases: 11. The CDR3, as DNA: TGTGCCTCTCAGCGGGGGGGCTCAGTTACAGATACGCAGTATTTT. Translating gives CASQRGGSVTDTQYF.

The chain employs TRBV7-3 and TRBJ2-2; weak D call: TRBD2 (6 bases). The CDR3 contains 14 residues. The germline CDR1 and CDR2 sequences are SGHTA and FQGTGA. Trimming took 4 bases from V and 6 from J, leaving 12 bases between them. DNA for the CDR3: TGTGCCAGCAGCTCGACTAGGGGATCCGGGGAGCTGTTTTTT. It codes for CASSSTRGSGELFF.

This sequence joins TRBV27 and TRBJ2-5; no definite D call. The V gene lost 3 bases and the J gene lost 0 bases, with 11 bases spanning the gap. CDR3 length: 15 residues. CDR1 MNHEY and CDR2 SMNVEV come from the germline V gene (reference sequence). The CDR3 is CASSLRQIDQETQYF. CDR3 nucleotide sequence: TGTGCCAGCAGTTTGCGGCAGATTGACCAAGAGACCCAGTACTTC.

The chain has TRBV15 and TRBJ2-7; TRBD2 agrees at 7 bases. Per germline, CDR1 LNHNV and CDR2 YYDKDF (reference sequence). The CDR3 length is 13 residues. Trimming cost V 6 bases and J 2 bases; bases outside gene matches: 4. The CDR3 bases are TGTGCCACCAGTGCTAGCGGAGCCTACGAGCAGTACTTC. It specifies CATSASGAYEQYF.

The V and J genes are TRBV5-6 and TRBJ2-3, with 15 bases identical to TRBD2. The J segment lost 4 bases and the V segment lost 2 bases, leaving 5 bases of the junction unmatched. The CDR3 runs to 17 residues. The germline gives CDR1 SGHDT, CDR2 YYEEEE. The CDR3 region is CASSFRWTSGGADTQYF. The CDR3 bases are TGTGCCAGCAGCTTCCGATGGACTAGCGGGGGGGCAGATACGCAGTATTTT.

This chain joins TRBV28 and TRBJ2-7, with 7 bases aligning to TRBD1. The CDR3 spans 14 residues. V lost 3 bases and J lost 2; bases outside the gene matches: 4. Germline values: CDR1 MDHEN, CDR2 SYDVKM. CDR3 in DNA: TGTGCCAGCAGTTTCAGTCAGGGGGCCTACGAGCAGTACTTC. Translated: CASSFSQGAYEQYF.

This sequence joins TRBV5-1 and TRBJ1-5, with D maybe TRBD1 (5 bases). Between the trimmed V and J ends, which lost 0 bases and 1 base, there was a span of 8 bases. The CDR3 loop spans 15 amino acids. CDR1 and CDR2 from the germline V gene are SGHRS and YFSETQ. CDR3 nucleotide sequence: TGCGCCAGCAGCTTGGCGGGGGGAAGCAATCAGCCCCAGCATTTT. It translates to CASSLAGGSNQPQHF.

V usage is TRBV28 and J usage is TRBJ2-7; D call uncertain. The CDR3 is made up of 13 amino acids. The V end lost 7 bases, the J end lost 5 bases, and 15 bases lay between the germline ends. CDR1 and CDR2 (germline): MDHEN, SYDVKM. CDR3 protein: CASTDSSLHEQYF. The CDR3 DNA is TGTGCCAGCACTGACTCTAGTCTACACGAGCAGTACTTC.

Notes on this clone: Additional DNA sequences in this sample encode the identical CDR3. The chain combines TRBV5-4 with TRBJ2-7, with TRBD1 matching 8 bases. V lost 4 bases to trimming and J lost 4 bases; unmatched junction nucleotides: 7. Germline lookup yields CDR1 SGHNT and CDR2 YYREEE (reference sequence). The length of the CDR3 is 14 residues. The CDR3 sequence: CASSPIGQGYEQYF. The DNA for the CDR3 is TGTGCCAGCAGCCCCATAGGACAGGGATACGAGCAGTACTTC.

The rearrangement joins TRBV5-4 to TRBJ2-5; D is perhaps TRBD2 (5 bases). Germline loops: CDR1 SGHNT, CDR2 YYREEE (reference sequence). This CDR3 has 15 residues. The ends were cut back, 4 bases at V and 1 base at J, with 14 bases in the middle. The CDR3 nucleotides are TGTGCCAGCAGCCCAGTTCGGGGTTCCCAAGAGACCCAGTACTTC. Translating it yields CASSPVRGSQETQYF.

V usage is TRBV27 and J usage is TRBJ2-4; tentatively, D is TRBD1 or TRBD2 (6 bases each). The CDR3 consists of 16 residues. CDR1 and CDR2 (germline): MNHEY, SMNVEV (reference sequence). The germline V and J ends were trimmed by 2 bases and 0 bases, with 11 bases remaining between them. The CDR3 DNA is TGTGCCAGCAGTTTAACACAGGGACTAGCCAAAAACATTCAGTACTTC. Translated: CASSLTQGLAKNIQYF.

The V call is TRBV6-1, the J call TRBJ1-6, with a weak D call TRBD1 (6 bases). The V end was cut by 6 bases, the J end by 7 bases, with 16 bases between. The V gene's germline CDR1 is MNHNS and CDR2 SASEGT. The CDR3 totals 15 residues. In nucleotides, the CDR3 is TGTGCCAGCAGGATGGACGCAGGGGTGAATTCACCCCTCCACTTT. Protein sequence: CASRMDAGVNSPLHF.

This chain links TRBV10-3 with TRBJ2-7, with 7 bases aligning to TRBD1. The CDR3 consists of 15 residues. The germline CDR1 and CDR2 sequences are ENHRY and SYGVKD. Germline trimming cut 0 bases from V and 2 bases from J; bases unmatched to any gene: 4. For the CDR3, the DNA is TGTGCCATCAGTGAGTCAGGGGGCCCGACCTACGAGCAGTACTTC. Encoded protein: CAISESGGPTYEQYF.

This rearrangement joins TRBV5-1 to TRBJ2-3, with D maybe TRBD2 (5 bases). V was clipped by 4 bases and J by 3 bases, with 21 bases between them. The CDR3 has 17 amino acids. Germline-derived CDR1 and CDR2 are SGHRS and YFSETQ. Here the CDR3 DNA reads TGCGCCAGCAGCCTTAACCCGACGGGGTTTGTAACAGATACGCAGTATTTT. This translates into CASSLNPTGFVTDTQYF.